This entry lists 8 T cell receptor beta chains sequenced from one sample in a study of chemoradiotherapy in HPV16-positive cancers. Profiling relied on immunoSEQ multiplex PCR, and the TCRdb table lists in-frame clones only, not all of them. Seen here are roughly 34,000 clones, approximately 90% observed once, and the top ten hold under 2.5%. Sequencing was performed on blood, taken from a patient who underwent chemoradiotherapy. Receptors were obtained from a human donor with HPV-associated anogenital cancer.

The chain is built from TRBV5-1 and TRBJ2-2; the match to TRBD1 covers 11 bases. V was clipped by 4 bases and J by 5 bases; unmatched bases: 7. This CDR3 has 16 amino acids. The germline gives CDR1 SGHRS, CDR2 YFSETQ. CDR3 residues: CASSRTGQGGTGELFF. For the CDR3, the DNA is TGCGCCAGCAGCCGAACGGGACAGGGGGGGACCGGGGAGCTGTTTTTT.

V and J are TRBV5-1 and TRBJ1-1, with 7 bases that match TRBD1. The CDR3 spans 13 residues. Germline V gene sequence: CDR1 SGHRS, CDR2 YFSETQ. V trimming: 4 bases; J trimming: 1 base; junction bases outside the gene matches: 1. DNA of the CDR3: TGCGCCAGCAGCGGACAGGAGAACACTGAAGCTTTCTTT. It yields the protein CASSGQENTEAFF.

This chain joins TRBV19 and TRBJ1-4; tentative D call: TRBD1 (6 bases). The germline V gene encodes CDR1 LNHDA and CDR2 SQIVND (reference sequence). This CDR3 region has 16 residues. V dropped 7 bases and J dropped 0 bases, with 15 bases sitting between them. In DNA form, the CDR3 reads TGTGCCAGTATCGACAGGTCAGGTGCAACTAATGAAAAACTGTTTTTT. Translation: CASIDRSGATNEKLFF.

The CDR3 sequence is CASSLGGGGSGSPLHF. Written as DNA, the CDR3 is TGTGCCAGCAGCTTGGGCGGGGGAGGTTCTGGGTCACCCCTCCACTTT. The genes are TRBV5-5 and TRBJ1-6, with a tentative D call TRBD1 (5 bases). The V gene's germline CDR1 is SGHKS and CDR2 YYEKEE (reference sequence). Trimming removed 0 bases at V and 10 bases at J, with 17 bases between. The CDR3 length is 16 residues.

The chain recombines TRBV7-9 with TRBJ1-1; TRBD1 matches 8 bases. The CDR3 covers 17 residues. Trimming cost V 4 bases and J 0 bases; bases outside gene matches: 10. Germline V gene data show CDR1 as SEHNR and CDR2 as FQNEAQ (reference sequence). The CDR3 DNA reads as TGTGCCAGCAGCTCGTTAACAGGGGGGGAAGTGAACACTGAAGCTTTCTTT. Translating it yields CASSSLTGGEVNTEAFF.

This chain connects TRBV7-9 to TRBJ1-2; TRBD1 agrees at 8 bases. This CDR3 has 16 amino acids. Looked up from germline, CDR1 is SEHNR and CDR2 is FQNEAQ (reference sequence). Unmatched junction bases numbered 8, after V lost 3 bases and J lost 2 bases. The CDR3 reads CASSLGQAVPNYGYTF. The DNA of the CDR3 is TGTGCCAGCAGCTTGGGACAGGCCGTACCCAACTATGGCTACACCTTC. The whole variable domain, remainder taken from reference TRBV7-9 and TRBJ1-2, is DTGVSQNPRHKITKRGQNVTFRCDPISEHNRLYWYRQTLGQGPEFLTYFQNEAQLEKSRLLSDRFSAERPKGSFSTLEIQRTEQGDSAMYLCASSLGQAVPNYGYTFGSGTRLTVV.

The chain recombines TRBV19 with TRBJ1-5, with 9 bases lining up with TRBD1. Germline-derived CDR1 and CDR2 are LNHDA and SQIVND (reference sequence). The trim removed 4 bases at V and 6 bases at J, leaving 10 bases unmatched. The CDR3 contains 16 residues. The CDR3 sequence: CASSTEQGARFQPQHF. As DNA, the CDR3 is TGTGCCAGTAGTACCGAACAGGGGGCGCGGTTTCAGCCCCAGCATTTT.

This clone has more than one count but fewer than ten. V is TRBV6-5 and J is TRBJ1-1; unclear D gene. CDR3 length: 14 amino acids. V was clipped by 8 bases and J by 5 bases, with 18 bases between them. Germline assignment: CDR1 MNHEY and CDR2 SVGAGI. The DNA for the CDR3 is TGTGCCAGCTTATCCCAAGTAACGGAGACTGAAGCTTTCTTT. Translated: CASLSQVTETEAFF.